Each of the 9 T cell receptor beta chains below was sequenced from the same sample in a study of control samples from healthy donors and cancer patients. TCRdb's copy holds only in-frame clones and misses some; the assay was immunoSEQ multiplex PCR. The table has under 85,000 clones, 85% to 95% seen once. Sequencing used blood. These receptors came from a woman between 40 and 50 years old in good health.

A single count supports this clone. The rearrangement links TRBV29-1 to TRBJ1-2, with TRBD1 identical over 12 bases. Germline V gene lookup returns CDR1 SQVTM and CDR2 ANQGSEA. V was pared by 6 bases and J by 7 bases, with 6 bases of the junction left unmatched. This CDR3 has 13 residues. CDR3 in amino acids: CSVGGQGARGYTF. In nucleotides, the CDR3 is TGCAGCGTGGGGGGACAGGGGGCGCGTGGCTACACCTTC.

This clone is a singleton in its sample. J is TRBJ1-5 and V is TRBV28; TRBD1 might be the D (5 bases). The CDR3 is made up of 13 amino acids. Germline lookup yields CDR1 MDHEN and CDR2 SYDVKM. Trimming pared 11 bases from V and 7 bases from J, leaving 18 bases between. The CDR3 nucleotides are TGTGCCGCCAGGGAGAGGGGTCGCCAGCCCCAGCATTTT. It encodes CAARERGRQPQHF.

The chain is built from TRBV24-1 and TRBJ1-5; D not certain. Trimming shortened V by 6 bases and J by 0 bases, and 5 bases separated the two germline ends. This CDR3 comprises 13 residues. The V gene's germline CDR1 is KGHDR and CDR2 SFDVKD. The CDR3 region is CATSQNSNQPQHF. The CDR3, as DNA: TGTGCCACCAGTCAGAATAGCAATCAGCCCCAGCATTTT.

This sequence joins TRBV27 and TRBJ1-5; D is perhaps TRBD1 (5 bases). The germline CDR1 and CDR2 sequences are MNHEY and SMNVEV (reference sequence). The V end lost 5 bases, the J end lost 1 base, and 9 bases lay between the germline ends. CDR3 length equals 14 residues. In DNA, the CDR3 is TGTGCCAGCAGTGCTTGGGACAGCAATCAGCCCCAGCATTTT. Amino acids: CASSAWDSNQPQHF.

V gene TRBV25-1 combines with J gene TRBJ1-5; tentatively, D is TRBD1 (6 bases). This CDR3 has 17 amino acids. Trimming pared 10 bases from V and 0 bases from J, leaving 22 bases between. Per germline, CDR1 MGHDK and CDR2 SYGVNS. The CDR3 is CANPTGITVYSNQPQHF. Here the CDR3 DNA reads TGTGCCAACCCCACAGGGATTACGGTTTATAGCAATCAGCCCCAGCATTTT.

The chain joins TRBV2 to TRBJ1-5; 8 bases match TRBD1. Per the germline V gene, CDR1 is SNHLY and CDR2 is FYNNEI. This CDR3 contains 16 residues. V trimming: 6 bases; J trimming: 3 bases; junction bases outside the gene matches: 10. CDR3 residues: CASSQDRVVFNQPQHF. The CDR3 DNA reads TGTGCCAGCAGCCAGGACAGGGTCGTATTCAATCAGCCCCAGCATTTT.

This clone was found a few times. The chain recombines TRBV18 with TRBJ1-2; D gene uncertain. This CDR3 has 13 residues. Germline V gives CDR1 KGHSH, CDR2 LQKENI. V was pared by 2 bases and J by 4 bases, with 8 bases between. CDR3 amino acids: CASSPASPYGYTF. The CDR3 coding sequence is TGTGCCAGCTCACCAGCTTCCCCCTATGGCTACACCTTC.

This chain joins TRBV3-1 (or the pseudogene TRBV3-2) and TRBJ1-5; D call uncertain. The CDR3 loop spans 13 amino acids. Germline V CDR1 and CDR2: LGHDT, YNNKEL (reference sequence). Trimming shortened V by 0 bases and J by 7 bases, and 7 bases separated the two germline ends. CDR3 sequence reads: CASSQDEQQPQHF. CDR3 sequence (DNA): TGTGCCAGCAGCCAAGATGAGCAGCAGCCCCAGCATTTT.

The genes are TRBV7-2 and TRBJ1-6; maybe TRBD1 (6 bases). The CDR3 spans 18 residues. With 2 bases removed from V and 3 bases from J, the gap between germline ends came to 17 bases. Germline loops: CDR1 SGHTA, CDR2 FQGNSA. CDR3 loop: CASSLNQGSRVYNSPLHF. CDR3 coding DNA: TGTGCCAGCAGCTTAAATCAGGGGTCCAGAGTCTATAATTCACCCCTCCACTTT.